Shown below are 4 T cell receptor beta chains from a single sample sequenced in a study of shared clonotypes between healthy human individuals. Sequencing was performed with immunoSEQ multiplex PCR; in TCRdb, only in-frame clones are kept and a portion is missing. The table includes around 2,000,000 clones, 90% to 95% detected once. Terminally differentiated effector memory CD45RA+ cells were excluded by CCR7 positive selection of CD45RO-negative cells. The specimen sequenced was naive CD8+ T cells from PBMCs. Every receptor here comes from a man younger than 35 in good health. Some clones in this sample may be carry-over from other donors' samples.

This chain links TRBV5-4 with TRBJ2-1; D gene ambiguous. V was clipped by 10 bases and J by 10 bases, with 15 bases between them. The CDR3 runs to 11 residues. The V gene's germline CDR1 is SGHNT and CDR2 YYREEE (reference sequence). CDR3 sequence (DNA): TGTGCCGGTCCCCCCTTAGCAGAGCAGTTCTTC. Residues: CAGPPLAEQFF.

This clone was found once. The chain combines TRBV4-1 with TRBJ1-3, with TRBD1 matching over 7 bases. After removal of 5 bases from V and 4 bases from J, the junction contained 8 bases not matched to a gene. The CDR3 has 15 amino acids. Germline-derived CDR1 and CDR2 are MGHRA and YSYEKL. CDR3 DNA sequence: TGCGCCAGCAGCGAACAGGGGATATCAGGAAACACCATATATTTT. Translation gives CASSEQGISGNTIYF.

The J gene is TRBJ2-3, the V gene TRBV18, with a possible D match to TRBD1 (5 bases). The CDR3 has 20 residues. Looked up from germline, CDR1 is KGHSH and CDR2 is LQKENI. V lost 4 bases and J lost 2, with 28 bases in between. CDR3 residues: CASSQQETDSLFKITDTQYF. The CDR3 DNA reads as TGTGCCAGCTCACAACAGGAGACAGATTCCCTGTTTAAAATCACAGATACGCAGTATTTT.

On this clone itself: Other DNA sequences from this sample encode an identical CDR3 as well. The chain couples TRBV7-9 to TRBJ2-7; 7 nucleotides agree with TRBD1. V shed 3 bases and J 2 bases; nucleotides not matched to a gene: 4. The germline V gene encodes CDR1 SEHNR and CDR2 FQNEAQ (reference sequence). The CDR3 spans 14 residues. Here the CDR3 DNA reads TGTGCCAGCAGCTTTGGGGACAGACCCTACGAGCAGTACTTC. Translated, it gives CASSFGDRPYEQYF. Supplemented by reference TRBV7-9 and TRBJ2-7, the full variable domain reads DTGVSQNPRHKITKRGQNVTFRCDPISEHNRLYWYRQTLGQGPEFLTYFQNEAQLEKSRLLSDRFSAERPKGSFSTLEIQRTEQGDSAMYLCASSFGDRPYEQYFGPGTRLTVT.